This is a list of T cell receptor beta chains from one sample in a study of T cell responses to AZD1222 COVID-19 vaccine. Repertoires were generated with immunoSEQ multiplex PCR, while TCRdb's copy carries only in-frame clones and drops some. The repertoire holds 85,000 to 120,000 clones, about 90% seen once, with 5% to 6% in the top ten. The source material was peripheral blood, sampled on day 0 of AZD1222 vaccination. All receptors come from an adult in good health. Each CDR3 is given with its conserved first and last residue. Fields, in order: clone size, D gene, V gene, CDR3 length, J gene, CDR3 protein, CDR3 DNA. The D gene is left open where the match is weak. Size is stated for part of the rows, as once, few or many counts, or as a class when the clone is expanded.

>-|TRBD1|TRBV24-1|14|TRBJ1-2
CATSEPGQGHGYTF
TGTGCCACCAGTGAACCGGGACAGGGCCATGGCTACACCTTC
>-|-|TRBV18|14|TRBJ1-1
CASSPGDRGTEAFF
TGTGCCAGCTCACCGGGGGATAGGGGCACTGAAGCTTTCTTT
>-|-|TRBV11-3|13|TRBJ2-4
CASSGSAKNIQYF
TGTGCCAGCAGCGGGTCAGCCAAAAACATTCAGTACTTC
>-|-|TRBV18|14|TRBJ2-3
CASSPPAGGDTQYF
TGTGCCAGCTCACCACCGGCCGGCGGAGATACGCAGTATTTT
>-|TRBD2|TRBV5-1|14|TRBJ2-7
CASSSRGTNYEQYF
TGCGCCAGCAGCTCACGGGGGACTAACTACGAGCAGTACTTC
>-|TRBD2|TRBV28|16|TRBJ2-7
CASSTLAGGPSYEQYF
TGTGCCAGCAGTACTTTAGCGGGAGGCCCCTCCTACGAGCAGTACTTC
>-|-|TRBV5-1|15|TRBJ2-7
CASSLVGTASYEQYF
TGCGCCAGCAGCTTGGTCGGGACTGCCTCCTACGAGCAGTACTTC
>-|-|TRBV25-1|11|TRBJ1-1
CASGGGTEAFF
TGTGCCAGTGGAGGTGGTACTGAAGCTTTCTTT
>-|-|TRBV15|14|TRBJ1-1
CATSRGDLNTEAFF
TGTGCCACCAGCAGAGGCGACCTGAACACTGAAGCTTTCTTT
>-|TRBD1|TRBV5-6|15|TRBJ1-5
CASSLGQGSNQPQHF
TGTGCCAGCAGCTTGGGACAGGGTAGCAATCAGCCCCAGCATTTT
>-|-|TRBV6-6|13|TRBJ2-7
CASLLGAGVEQYF
TGTGCCAGCTTACTAGGGGCAGGGGTCGAGCAGTACTTC
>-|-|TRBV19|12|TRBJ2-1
CASSIGRDEQFF
TGTGCCAGTAGTATAGGTAGGGATGAGCAGTTCTTC
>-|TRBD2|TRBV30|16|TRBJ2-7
CAWSFLLAGESYEQYF
TGTGCCTGGAGTTTCCTCTTAGCGGGAGAGTCCTACGAGCAGTACTTC
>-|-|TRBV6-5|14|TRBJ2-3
CASSKQGNPDTQYF
TGTGCCAGCAGTAAACAGGGTAACCCAGATACGCAGTATTTT
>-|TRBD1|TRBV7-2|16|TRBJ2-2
CASSLTGSLGTGELFF
TGTGCCAGCAGCTTGACAGGGAGCCTAGGGACCGGGGAGCTGTTTTTT
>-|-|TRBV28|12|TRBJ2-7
CATKDGSYEQYF
TGTGCCACCAAGGACGGATCCTACGAGCAGTACTTC
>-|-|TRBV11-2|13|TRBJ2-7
CASSSQIENEQYF
TGTGCCAGCAGCTCCCAGATTGAAAACGAGCAGTACTTC
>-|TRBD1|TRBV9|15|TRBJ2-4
CASSGTGTGENIQYF
TGTGCCAGCAGCGGAACCGGGACAGGGGAAAACATTCAGTACTTC
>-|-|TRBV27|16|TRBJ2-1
CASSLAAYSSYNEQFF
TGTGCCAGCAGTTTAGCGGCCTATAGCTCCTACAATGAGCAGTTCTTC
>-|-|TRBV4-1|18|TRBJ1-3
CASSPGPRAKRTGNTIYF
TGCGCCAGCAGCCCAGGACCCAGGGCGAAGAGGACTGGAAACACCATATATTTT
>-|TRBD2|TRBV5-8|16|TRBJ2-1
CASSHGLAGRYNEQFF
TGTGCCAGCAGCCACGGACTAGCGGGTCGCTACAATGAGCAGTTCTTC
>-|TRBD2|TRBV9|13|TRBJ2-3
CASSGTSRDTQYF
TGTGCCAGCAGCGGGACTAGCAGGGATACGCAGTATTTT
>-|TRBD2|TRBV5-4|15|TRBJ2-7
CASSPGERGSYEQYF
TGTGCCAGCAGCCCAGGGGAGCGGGGGTCCTACGAGCAGTACTTC
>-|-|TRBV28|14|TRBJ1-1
CASRAGGPNTEAFF
TGTGCCAGCAGGGCGGGGGGCCCGAACACTGAAGCTTTCTTT
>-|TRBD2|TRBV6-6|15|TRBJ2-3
CASTPRAGGTDTQYF
TGTGCCAGCACCCCTCGGGCGGGAGGCACAGATACGCAGTATTTT
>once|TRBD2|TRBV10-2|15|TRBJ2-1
CASSETSGSYNEQFF
TGCGCCAGCAGTGAGACTAGCGGGAGCTACAATGAGCAGTTCTTC
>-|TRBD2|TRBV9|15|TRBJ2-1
CASSVSGSSLNEQFF
TGTGCCAGCAGCGTGAGCGGGAGTTCCCTCAATGAGCAGTTCTTC
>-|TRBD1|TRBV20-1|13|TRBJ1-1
CSASLTGGTEAFF
TGCAGTGCTAGTCTTACAGGGGGAACTGAAGCTTTCTTT
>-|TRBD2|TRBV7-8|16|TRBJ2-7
CASSVRTSGKPYEQYF
TGTGCCAGCAGCGTCCGGACTAGCGGGAAGCCCTACGAGCAGTACTTC
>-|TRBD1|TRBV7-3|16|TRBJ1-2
CASSPNRDRGPGGYTF
TGTGCCAGCAGCCCCAACCGGGACAGGGGGCCAGGTGGCTACACCTTC
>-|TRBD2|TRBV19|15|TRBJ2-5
CASSMTSGREETQYF
TGTGCCAGTAGTATGACTAGCGGGAGGGAAGAGACCCAGTACTTC
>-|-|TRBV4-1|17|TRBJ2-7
CASSQYADRGLSYEQYF
TGCGCCAGCAGCCAATACGCGGACCGGGGGCTCTCCTACGAGCAGTACTTC
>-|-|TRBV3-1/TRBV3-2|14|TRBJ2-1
CASRLRGLYNEQFF
TGTGCCAGCAGACTCAGGGGTCTCTACAATGAGCAGTTCTTC
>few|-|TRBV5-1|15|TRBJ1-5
CASSLAGVANQPQHF
TGCGCCAGCAGCTTGGCTGGGGTTGCAAACCAGCCCCAGCATTTT
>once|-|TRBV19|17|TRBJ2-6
CASSRGQGASGANVLTF
TGTGCCAGTAGTAGGGGGCAGGGTGCCTCTGGGGCCAACGTCCTGACTTTC
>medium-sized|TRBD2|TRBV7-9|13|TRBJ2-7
CASSFGGNYEQYF
TGTGCCAGCAGCTTCGGGGGGAACTACGAGCAGTACTTC
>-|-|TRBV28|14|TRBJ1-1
CASTQAGLDTEAFF
TGTGCCAGCACCCAAGCGGGGTTGGACACTGAAGCTTTCTTT
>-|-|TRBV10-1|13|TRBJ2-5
CASRGSRGETQYF
TGCGCCAGCAGAGGTTCTCGGGGAGAGACCCAGTACTTC
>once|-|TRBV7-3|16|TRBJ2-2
CASSLTTRLNTGELFF
TGTGCCAGCAGCTTAACAACACGCTTGAACACCGGGGAGCTGTTTTTT
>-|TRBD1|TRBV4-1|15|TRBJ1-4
CASRWDRGRNEKLFF
TGCGCCAGCAGGTGGGACAGGGGAAGGAATGAAAAACTGTTTTTT
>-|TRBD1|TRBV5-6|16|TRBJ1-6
CASSSGTGRGNSPLHF
TGTGCCAGCAGCTCCGGGACAGGGAGGGGCAATTCACCCCTCCACTTT
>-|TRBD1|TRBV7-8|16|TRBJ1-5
CASSLAGTGGFQPQHF
TGTGCCAGCAGCTTAGCCGGGACAGGGGGCTTCCAGCCCCAGCATTTT
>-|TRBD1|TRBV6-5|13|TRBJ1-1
CASRRTGGTEAFF
TGTGCCAGCAGAAGAACAGGGGGCACTGAAGCTTTCTTT
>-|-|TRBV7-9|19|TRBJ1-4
CASSLVFDRLSPTNEKLFF
TGTGCCAGCAGCTTAGTTTTCGACAGATTGTCTCCAACTAATGAAAAACTGTTTTTT
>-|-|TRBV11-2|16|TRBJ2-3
CASSFWTTKSTDTQYF
TGTGCCAGCAGCTTCTGGACCACTAAAAGCACAGATACGCAGTATTTT
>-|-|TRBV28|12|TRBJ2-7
CASSLSSYEQYF
TGTGCCAGCAGCCTTAGCTCCTACGAGCAGTACTTC
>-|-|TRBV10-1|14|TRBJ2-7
CASSESQGLGEQYF
TGCGCCAGCAGTGAGTCACAGGGCTTGGGTGAGCAGTACTTC
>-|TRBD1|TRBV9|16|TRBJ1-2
CASSETGSIVNYGYTF
TGTGCCAGCAGCGAGACAGGGTCAATTGTTAACTATGGCTACACCTTC
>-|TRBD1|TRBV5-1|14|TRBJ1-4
CASSSGQGKEKLFF
TGCGCCAGCAGCTCGGGACAGGGAAAAGAAAAACTGTTTTTT